In this sample, the clone carrying this T cell receptor beta chain turned up many times. These data belong to a study of read filtering for tumor transcriptome and immune sequencing. The overall study: Revised staging placed fewer than ten patients in R-ISS I, roughly 17 in II, more than 5 in III. DNase treatment preceded whole-transcriptome library preparation.

The CDR3 is 15 residues long. The V segment lost 3 bases and the J segment 4 bases; nucleotides outside the gene matches: 6. Germline CDR1 and CDR2: SGHKS and YYEKEE (reference sequence). This library used approximately 0.4 ug RNA and molecular barcoded adaptors spanning alpha/delta and beta/gamma chains. A single record per CDR3 protein comes from TCRdb applying MiXCR to the reads. Of approximately 58,000 distinct CDR3 sequences listed, 20% to 25% are singletons. Sequenced input: a population of CD138-negative cells sorted from bone marrow. The clonotype comes from a donor over 35 with multiple myeloma. The V and J genes are TRBV5-5 and TRBJ2-3, with 9 bases aligning to TRBD2. CDR3 sequence reads: CASSWFAGGADTQYF. CDR3 DNA sequence: TGTGCCAGCAGCTGGTTTGCGGGGGGGGCAGATACGCAGTATTTT.